These T cell receptor beta chains were read from a single sample in a study of T cell responses to AZD1222 COVID-19 vaccine. Clones were sequenced by immunoSEQ multiplex PCR, and TCRdb holds only the in-frame ones, with some missing. The repertoire consists of fewer than 150,000 clones, with roughly 84% occurring once and the leading ten covering roughly a tenth. Sequencing was performed on peripheral blood, taken on day 0 of AZD1222 vaccination. Receptor source: an adult in good health. Each CDR3 is given with its conserved first and last residue. The order of the fields is clone size, D gene, CDR3 length, J gene, V gene, CDR3 protein, CDR3 DNA. The D gene is left open where the match is weak. The size field is filled for only some rows; it gives once, few, many or a size class.

once	-	14	TRBJ1-4	TRBV5-4	CASSFQATNEKLFF	TGTGCCAGCAGCTTCCAAGCAACTAATGAAAAACTGTTTTTT
-	TRBD1	15	TRBJ1-1	TRBV7-2	CASSPRDRRNTEAFF	TGTGCCAGCAGCCCCCGGGACAGACGGAACACTGAAGCTTTCTTT
-	TRBD2	15	TRBJ2-3	TRBV19	CASRTAGGPTDTQYF	TGTGCCAGTAGAACTGCGGGGGGCCCCACAGATACGCAGTATTTT
-	TRBD2	20	TRBJ2-1	TRBV2	CASRNSGTSGGWSSYNEQFF	TGTGCCAGCAGGAATTCCGGGACTAGCGGGGGGTGGAGCTCCTACAATGAGCAGTTCTTC
once	TRBD1	13	TRBJ2-1	TRBV12-3/TRBV12-4	CASSGTGGNEQFF	TGTGCCAGCAGTGGGACAGGGGGCAATGAGCAGTTCTTC
-	TRBD2	15	TRBJ2-1	TRBV6-5	CASSTGTSGNNEQFF	TGTGCCAGCTCGACCGGGACTAGCGGCAACAATGAGCAGTTCTTC
-	TRBD2	14	TRBJ2-3	TRBV7-2	CASSLMGGPDTQYF	TGTGCCAGCAGCTTAATGGGAGGGCCAGATACGCAGTATTTT
-	TRBD1	15	TRBJ1-3	TRBV19	CASRPTGFIGNTIYF	TGTGCCAGTAGACCGACAGGGTTTATTGGAAACACCATATATTTT
-	-	13	TRBJ1-2	TRBV9	CASSERVDYGYTF	TGTGCCAGCAGCGAGCGGGTGGACTATGGCTACACCTTC
-	-	14	TRBJ2-3	TRBV11-3	CASSFTPATDTQYF	TGTGCCAGCAGCTTTACACCAGCCACAGATACGCAGTATTTT
once	TRBD1	15	TRBJ2-7	TRBV4-2	CASSQDGAGGYEQYF	TGTGCCAGCAGCCAAGACGGGGCAGGGGGCTACGAGCAGTACTTC
-	TRBD1	15	TRBJ1-5	TRBV15	CATSRGTGENQPQHF	TGTGCCACCAGCAGAGGGACAGGGGAGAATCAGCCCCAGCATTTT
-	-	15	TRBJ1-2	TRBV11-2	CASSSPRELHYGYTF	TGTGCCAGCAGCTCCCCGCGGGAACTGCACTATGGCTACACCTTC
-	-	12	TRBJ1-2	TRBV7-9	CASSLGQGGYTF	TGTGCCAGCAGCTTAGGCCAGGGTGGCTACACCTTC
-	-	13	TRBJ2-7	TRBV29-1	CSVEIRDGYEQYF	TGCAGCGTTGAAATTCGCGACGGCTACGAGCAGTACTTC
-	-	14	TRBJ1-5	TRBV7-6	CASSLGVGNQPQHF	TGTGCCAGCAGCTTAGGGGTGGGCAATCAGCCCCAGCATTTT
-	-	16	TRBJ1-3	TRBV30	CAWSSSGLLSGNTIYF	TGTGCCTGGAGTTCATCAGGCCTACTCTCTGGAAACACCATATATTTT
once	-	16	TRBJ1-4	TRBV2	CASSPDRLATNEKLFF	TGTGCCAGCAGTCCCGACAGGTTGGCAACTAATGAAAAACTGTTTTTT
-	-	15	TRBJ1-4	TRBV7-9	CASSRGQGQNEKLFF	TGTGCCAGCAGCCGAGGGCAGGGGCAGAATGAAAAACTGTTTTTT
-	-	15	TRBJ1-2	TRBV19	CASSTPQRANYGYTF	TGTGCCAGTAGTACCCCCCAGAGGGCGAACTATGGCTACACCTTC
-	TRBD1	17	TRBJ1-5	TRBV7-8	CASSLLRGPVGNQPQHF	TGTGCCAGCAGCCTGTTGAGGGGGCCGGTTGGGAATCAGCCCCAGCATTTT
-	TRBD1	14	TRBJ1-1	TRBV20-1	CSASYRGRNTEAFF	TGCAGTGCTAGTTACAGGGGTCGGAACACTGAAGCTTTCTTT
many	TRBD1	14	TRBJ1-2	TRBV5-5	CASSLPGGDYGYTF	TGTGCCAGCAGCCTCCCAGGGGGCGACTATGGCTACACCTTC
-	-	14	TRBJ2-3	TRBV3-1/TRBV3-2	CASRPRLSTDTQYF	TGTGCCAGCAGACCAAGACTGAGCACAGATACGCAGTATTTT
-	-	13	TRBJ1-1	TRBV18	CASSRGRDTEAFF	TGTGCCAGCTCACGTGGACGGGACACTGAAGCTTTCTTT
-	TRBD1	16	TRBJ2-7	TRBV7-6	CASSLEGTGGRYEQYF	TGTGCCAGCAGCTTAGAAGGGACAGGGGGAAGGTACGAGCAGTACTTC
-	TRBD1	13	TRBJ1-1	TRBV11-1	CASSRLGGAEAFF	TGTGCCAGCAGCCGATTAGGGGGCGCTGAAGCTTTCTTT
-	-	15	TRBJ2-2	TRBV19	CASSIRFANTGELFF	TGTGCCAGTAGTATCCGGTTTGCGAACACCGGGGAGCTGTTTTTT
-	-	16	TRBJ1-2	TRBV11-2	CASSLAGTGRGYGYTF	TGTGCCAGCAGCTTAGCCGGGACGGGGAGAGGCTATGGCTACACCTTC
-	TRBD2	16	TRBJ2-1	TRBV5-1	CASSLVVTSDYNEQFF	TGCGCCAGCAGCTTGGTCGTGACTAGCGACTACAATGAGCAGTTCTTC
-	-	13	TRBJ2-5	TRBV4-1	CASSWETGETQYF	TGCGCCAGCAGCTGGGAGACGGGAGAGACCCAGTACTTC
-	-	13	TRBJ2-7	TRBV12-3/TRBV12-4	CASSFSVAYEQYF	TGTGCCAGCAGTTTTTCTGTCGCCTACGAGCAGTACTTC
-	TRBD1	13	TRBJ1-2	TRBV12-3/TRBV12-4	CASSQTGGGGYTF	TGTGCCAGCAGTCAGACAGGGGGAGGTGGCTACACCTTC
-	TRBD2	17	TRBJ2-2	TRBV11-3	CASSPGGWGANTGELFF	TGTGCCAGCAGCCCGGGAGGGTGGGGGGCTAACACCGGGGAGCTGTTTTTT
-	-	16	TRBJ2-7	TRBV27	CASSHFPSGSTYEQYF	TGTGCCAGCAGTCATTTTCCGAGCGGATCTACCTACGAGCAGTACTTC
-	-	14	TRBJ1-1	TRBV4-1	CASSVGGVNTEAFF	TGCGCCAGCTCAGTAGGGGGAGTGAACACTGAAGCTTTCTTT
-	TRBD2	14	TRBJ2-1	TRBV6-2/TRBV6-3	CASSYTSGYNEQFF	TGTGCCAGCAGTTACACTAGCGGTTACAATGAGCAGTTCTTC